Below are 4 T cell receptor beta chains sequenced from a single sample in a study of PD-1 and CTLA-4 blockade in melanoma. The assay was immunoSEQ multiplex PCR, and TCRdb's table has in-frame clones only and misses some. Of about 11,000 clones listed, roughly four fifths are singletons. The specimen comprised CD8+ T cells from peripheral blood, sampled from a patient given anti-PD-1 treatment. The receptors were gathered from a human donor with melanoma.

The chain carries TRBV7-9 and TRBJ2-3; 7 bases are shared with TRBD1. J was trimmed by 2 bases and V by 5 bases; bases with no gene match: 4. This CDR3 is built from 14 residues. Per germline, CDR1 SEHNR and CDR2 FQNEAQ (reference sequence). CDR3 in DNA: TGTGCCAGCAGCAACGACAGGGTCACAGATACGCAGTATTTT. It is translated as CASSNDRVTDTQYF.

The rearrangement joins TRBV2 to TRBJ1-2, with D maybe TRBD1 (6 bases). Germline V gene data show CDR1 as SNHLY and CDR2 as FYNNEI. The ends were cut back, 2 bases at V and 3 bases at J, with 13 bases in the middle. The CDR3 runs 15 residues. CDR3 in amino acids: CASSESGRGYYGYTF. In DNA form, the CDR3 reads TGTGCCAGCAGTGAATCGGGCAGGGGATACTATGGCTACACCTTC.

The chain links TRBV11-3 to TRBJ2-7; 8 bases are a match to TRBD1. The CDR3 is 14 amino acids. Germline-derived CDR1 and CDR2 are SGHNT and YENEEA. After removal of 2 bases from V and 6 bases from J, the junction contained 6 bases not matched to a gene. CDR3 bases: TGTGCCAGCAGCTTAACAGGGGGTTTTACCGAGCAGTACTTC. It specifies CASSLTGGFTEQYF.

The J gene is TRBJ2-5, the V gene TRBV27; tentatively, D is TRBD2 (7 bases). The ends were cut back, 6 bases at V and 5 bases at J, with 28 bases in the middle. The CDR3 has 18 amino acids. The germline V gene encodes CDR1 MNHEY and CDR2 SMNVEV (reference sequence). CDR3 nucleotide sequence: TGTGCCAGCAGATTTCTCTCGACGAGGGGGGGCCTACCTGAGACCCAGTACTTC. It codes for CASRFLSTRGGLPETQYF.